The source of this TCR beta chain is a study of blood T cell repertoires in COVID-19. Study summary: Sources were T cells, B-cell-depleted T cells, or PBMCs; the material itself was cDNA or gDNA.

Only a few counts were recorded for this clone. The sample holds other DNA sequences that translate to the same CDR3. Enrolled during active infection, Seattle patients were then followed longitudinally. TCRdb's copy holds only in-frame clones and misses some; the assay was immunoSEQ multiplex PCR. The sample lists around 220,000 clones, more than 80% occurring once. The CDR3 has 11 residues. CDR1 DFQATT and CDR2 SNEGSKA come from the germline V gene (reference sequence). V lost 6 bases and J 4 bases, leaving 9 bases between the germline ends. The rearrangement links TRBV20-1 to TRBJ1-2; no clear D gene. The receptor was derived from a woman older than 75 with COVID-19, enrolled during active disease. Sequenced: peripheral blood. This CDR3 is CSAGSPYGYTF. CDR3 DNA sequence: TGCAGTGCCGGGAGTCCCTATGGCTACACCTTC.